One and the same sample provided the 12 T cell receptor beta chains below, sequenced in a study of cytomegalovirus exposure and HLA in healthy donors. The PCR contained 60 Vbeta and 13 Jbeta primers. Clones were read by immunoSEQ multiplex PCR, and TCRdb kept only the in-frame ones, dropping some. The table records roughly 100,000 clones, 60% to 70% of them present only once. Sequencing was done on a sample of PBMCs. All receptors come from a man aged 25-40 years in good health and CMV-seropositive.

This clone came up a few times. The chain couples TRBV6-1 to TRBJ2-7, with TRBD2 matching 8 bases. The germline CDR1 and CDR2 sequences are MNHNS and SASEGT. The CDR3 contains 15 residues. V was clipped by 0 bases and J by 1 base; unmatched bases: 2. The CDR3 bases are TGTGCCAGCAGTGAAGCAGTAGCGGGGTCCTACGAGCAGTACTTC. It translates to CASSEAVAGSYEQYF.

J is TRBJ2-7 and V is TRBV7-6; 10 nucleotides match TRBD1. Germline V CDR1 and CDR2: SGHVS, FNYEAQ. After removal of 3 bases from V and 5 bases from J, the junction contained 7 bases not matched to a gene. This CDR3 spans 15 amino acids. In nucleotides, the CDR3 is TGTGCCAGCAGCTTTTTCGGGACAGGGGTTAACGAGCAGTACTTC. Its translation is CASSFFGTGVNEQYF.

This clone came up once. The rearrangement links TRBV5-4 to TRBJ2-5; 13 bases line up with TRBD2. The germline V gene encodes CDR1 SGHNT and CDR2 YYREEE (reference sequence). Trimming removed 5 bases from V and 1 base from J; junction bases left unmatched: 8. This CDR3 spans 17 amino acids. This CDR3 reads CASSSTTSGGLQETQYF. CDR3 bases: TGTGCCAGCAGTTCAACGACTAGCGGGGGGCTCCAAGAGACCCAGTACTTC.

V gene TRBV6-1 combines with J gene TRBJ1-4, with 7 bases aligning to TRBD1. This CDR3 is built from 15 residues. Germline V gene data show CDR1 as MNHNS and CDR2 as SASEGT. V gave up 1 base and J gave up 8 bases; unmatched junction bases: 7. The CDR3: CASSEDRGREEKLFF. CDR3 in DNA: TGTGCCAGCAGTGAAGACAGGGGACGGGAGGAAAAACTGTTTTTT.

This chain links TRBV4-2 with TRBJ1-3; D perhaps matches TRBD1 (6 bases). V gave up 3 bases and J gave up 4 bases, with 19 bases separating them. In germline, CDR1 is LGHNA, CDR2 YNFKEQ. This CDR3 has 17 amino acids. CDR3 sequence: CASSQYSRQDNGNTIYF. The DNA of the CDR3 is TGTGCCAGCAGCCAGTATAGTCGACAGGACAACGGAAACACCATATATTTT.

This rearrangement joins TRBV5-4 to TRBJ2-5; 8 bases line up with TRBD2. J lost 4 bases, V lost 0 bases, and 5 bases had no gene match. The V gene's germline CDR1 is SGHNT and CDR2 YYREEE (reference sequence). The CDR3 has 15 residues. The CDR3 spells CASSLGGSGAETQYF. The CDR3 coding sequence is TGTGCCAGCAGCTTGGGTGGTAGCGGGGCAGAGACCCAGTACTTC.

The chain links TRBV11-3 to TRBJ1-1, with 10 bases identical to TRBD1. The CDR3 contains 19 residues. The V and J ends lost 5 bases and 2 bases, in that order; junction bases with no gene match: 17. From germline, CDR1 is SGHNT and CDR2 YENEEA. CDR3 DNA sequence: TGTGCCAGCAGCCCTAGAAGGGACAGGGGTTATTTTGGTAACACTGAAGCTTTCTTT. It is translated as CASSPRRDRGYFGNTEAFF.

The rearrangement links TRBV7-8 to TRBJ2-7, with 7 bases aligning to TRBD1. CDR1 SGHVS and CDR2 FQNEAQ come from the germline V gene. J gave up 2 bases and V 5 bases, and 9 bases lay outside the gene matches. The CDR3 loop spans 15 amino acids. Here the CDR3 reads CASSPRTGPTYEQYF. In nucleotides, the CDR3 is TGTGCCAGCAGCCCCCGGACAGGCCCAACCTACGAGCAGTACTTC.

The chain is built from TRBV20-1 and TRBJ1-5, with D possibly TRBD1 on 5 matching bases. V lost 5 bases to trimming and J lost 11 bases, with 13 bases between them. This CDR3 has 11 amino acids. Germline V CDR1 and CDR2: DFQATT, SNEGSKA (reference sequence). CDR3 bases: TGCAGTGCTCGTGAGGCAGGGTCCCAGCATTTT. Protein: CSAREAGSQHF.

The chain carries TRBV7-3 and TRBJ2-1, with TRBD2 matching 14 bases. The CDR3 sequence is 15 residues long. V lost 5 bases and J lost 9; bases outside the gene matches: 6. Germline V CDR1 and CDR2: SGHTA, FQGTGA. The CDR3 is CASSPTSGGASEQFF. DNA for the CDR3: TGTGCCAGCAGCCCGACTAGCGGGGGGGCTAGTGAGCAGTTCTTC.

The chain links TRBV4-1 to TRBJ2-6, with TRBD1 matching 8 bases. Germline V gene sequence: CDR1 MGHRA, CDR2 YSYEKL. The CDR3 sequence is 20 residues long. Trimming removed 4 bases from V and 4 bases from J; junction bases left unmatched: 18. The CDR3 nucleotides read TGCGCCAGCAGCCTTTACGCCCATCAGGGGGCGGGTGACGGGGCCAACGTCCTGACTTTC. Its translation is CASSLYAHQGAGDGANVLTF.

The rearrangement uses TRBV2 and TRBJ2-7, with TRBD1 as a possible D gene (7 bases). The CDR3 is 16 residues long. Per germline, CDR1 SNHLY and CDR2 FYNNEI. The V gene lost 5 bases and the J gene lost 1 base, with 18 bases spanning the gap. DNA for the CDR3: TGTGCCAGCAGTCAAAGGGGGGACAGCCTGTCCTACGAGCAGTACTTC. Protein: CASSQRGDSLSYEQYF.